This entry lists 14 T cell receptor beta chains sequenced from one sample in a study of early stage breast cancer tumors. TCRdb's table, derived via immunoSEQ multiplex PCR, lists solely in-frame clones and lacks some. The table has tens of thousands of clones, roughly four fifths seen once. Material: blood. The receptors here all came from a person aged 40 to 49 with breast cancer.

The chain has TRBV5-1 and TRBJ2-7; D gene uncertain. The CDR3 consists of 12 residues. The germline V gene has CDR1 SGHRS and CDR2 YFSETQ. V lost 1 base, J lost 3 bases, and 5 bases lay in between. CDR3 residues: CASSLLGYEQYF. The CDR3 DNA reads TGCGCCAGCAGCTTGTTAGGCTACGAGCAGTACTTC.

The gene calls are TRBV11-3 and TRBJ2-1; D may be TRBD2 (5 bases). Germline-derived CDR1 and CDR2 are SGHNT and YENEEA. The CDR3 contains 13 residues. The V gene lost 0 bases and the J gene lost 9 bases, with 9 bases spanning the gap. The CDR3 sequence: CASSLDGEGEQFF. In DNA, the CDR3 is TGTGCCAGCAGCTTAGACGGGGAAGGTGAGCAGTTCTTC.

The chain's CDR3 is CSVEDLTANTGELFF. As DNA, the CDR3 is TGCAGCGTTGAAGATCTGACGGCGAACACCGGGGAGCTGTTTTTT. V is TRBV29-1 and J is TRBJ2-2; unclear D gene. V lost 0 bases and J 0 bases, leaving 8 bases between the germline ends. Germline V lookup: CDR1 SQVTM, CDR2 ANQGSEA. CDR3 length: 15 amino acids.

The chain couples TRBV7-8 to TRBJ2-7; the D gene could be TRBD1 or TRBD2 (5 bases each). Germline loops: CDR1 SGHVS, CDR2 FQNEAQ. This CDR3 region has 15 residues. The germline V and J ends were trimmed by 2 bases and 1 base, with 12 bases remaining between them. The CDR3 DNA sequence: TGTGCCAGCAGCTTAAGCGAGGGACCGTCCTACGAGCAGTACTTC. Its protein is CASSLSEGPSYEQYF.

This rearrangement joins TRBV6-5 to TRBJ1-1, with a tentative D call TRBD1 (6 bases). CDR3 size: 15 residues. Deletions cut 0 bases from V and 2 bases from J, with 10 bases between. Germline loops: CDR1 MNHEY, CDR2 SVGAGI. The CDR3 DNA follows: TGTGCCAGCAGTTACTCCTTCAGGGGTAACACTGAAGCTTTCTTT. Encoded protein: CASSYSFRGNTEAFF.

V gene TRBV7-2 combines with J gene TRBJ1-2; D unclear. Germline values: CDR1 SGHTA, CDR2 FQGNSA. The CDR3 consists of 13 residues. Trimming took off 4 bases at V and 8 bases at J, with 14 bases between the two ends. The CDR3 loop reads CASSSRQLAGYTF. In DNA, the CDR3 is TGTGCCAGCAGCTCCCGTCAGCTAGCCGGCTACACCTTC.

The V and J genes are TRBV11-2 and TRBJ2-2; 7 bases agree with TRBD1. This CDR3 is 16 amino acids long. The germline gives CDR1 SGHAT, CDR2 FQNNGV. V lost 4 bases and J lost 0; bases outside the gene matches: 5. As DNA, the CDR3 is TGTGCCAGCAGCTCTGACAGGGTACCGAACACCGGGGAGCTGTTTTTT. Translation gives CASSSDRVPNTGELFF.

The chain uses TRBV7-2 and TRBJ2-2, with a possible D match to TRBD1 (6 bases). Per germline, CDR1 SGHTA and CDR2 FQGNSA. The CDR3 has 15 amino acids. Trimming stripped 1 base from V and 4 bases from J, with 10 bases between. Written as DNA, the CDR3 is TGTGCCAGCAGCTTAGGAGGGGACATCACCGGGGAGCTGTTTTTT. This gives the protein CASSLGGDITGELFF.

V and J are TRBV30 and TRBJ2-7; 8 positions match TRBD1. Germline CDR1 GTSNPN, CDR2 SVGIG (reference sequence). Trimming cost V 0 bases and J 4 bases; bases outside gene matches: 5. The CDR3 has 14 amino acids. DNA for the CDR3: TGTGCCTGGAGTGTAGGACAGGGAGATTACGAGCAGTACTTC. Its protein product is CAWSVGQGDYEQYF.

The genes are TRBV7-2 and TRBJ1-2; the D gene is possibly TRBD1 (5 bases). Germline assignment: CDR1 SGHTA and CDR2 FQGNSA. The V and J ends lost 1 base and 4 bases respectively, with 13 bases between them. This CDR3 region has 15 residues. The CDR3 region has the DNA TGTGCCAGCAGCTTAGAGGCACAGGCGAGCTATGGCTACACCTTC. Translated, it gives CASSLEAQASYGYTF.

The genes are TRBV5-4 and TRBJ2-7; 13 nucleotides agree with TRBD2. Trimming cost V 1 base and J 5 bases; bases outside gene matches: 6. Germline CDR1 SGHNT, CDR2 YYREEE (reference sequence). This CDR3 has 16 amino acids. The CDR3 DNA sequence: TGTGCCAGCAGCTTGCCGACCGGGACTAGCGGGAACGAGCAGTACTTC. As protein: CASSLPTGTSGNEQYF.

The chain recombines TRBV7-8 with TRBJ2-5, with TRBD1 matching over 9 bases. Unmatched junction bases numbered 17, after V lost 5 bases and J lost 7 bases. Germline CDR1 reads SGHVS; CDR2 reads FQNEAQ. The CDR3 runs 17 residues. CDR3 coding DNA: TGTGCCAGCAGCCCAACGCCTCCGGGACAGGGTAGGGCGACCCAGTACTTC. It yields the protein CASSPTPPGQGRATQYF. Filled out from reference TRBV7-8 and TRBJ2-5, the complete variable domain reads GAGVSQSPRYKVAKRGQDVALRCDPISGHVSLFWYQQALGQGPEFLTYFQNEAQLDKSGLPSDRFFAERPEGSVSTLKIQRTQQEDSAVYLCASSPTPPGQGRATQYFGPGTRLLVL.

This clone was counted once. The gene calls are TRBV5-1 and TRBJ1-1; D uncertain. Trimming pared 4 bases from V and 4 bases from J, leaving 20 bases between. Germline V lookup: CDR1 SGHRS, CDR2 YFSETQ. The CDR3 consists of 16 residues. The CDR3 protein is CASSLLSQTAGTEAFF. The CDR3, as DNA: TGCGCCAGCAGCCTCCTCTCCCAAACGGCGGGCACTGAAGCTTTCTTT.

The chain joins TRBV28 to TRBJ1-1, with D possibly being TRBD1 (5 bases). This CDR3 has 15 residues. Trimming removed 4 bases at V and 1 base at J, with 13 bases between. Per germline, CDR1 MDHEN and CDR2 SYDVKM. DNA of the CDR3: TGTGCCAGCAGTTCACCGGGACGGGGGAACACTGAAGCTTTCTTT. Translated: CASSSPGRGNTEAFF.